Shown below are 21 T cell receptor beta chains from a single sample sequenced in a study of cytotoxic CD8 clonotypes in ibrutinib-treated CLL. Using immunoSEQ multiplex PCR, the repertoire was profiled, and TCRdb retains in-frame clones only, with some absent. The table lists some 100,000 clones, 58% of them singletons. The material was PBMCs, obtained after 24 months of ibrutinib treatment. All receptors derive from a human donor with chronic lymphocytic leukemia.

The rearrangement joins TRBV5-1 to TRBJ2-1, with 7 bases fitting TRBD1. This CDR3 contains 15 residues. The V and J ends lost 0 bases and 0 bases, in that order; junction bases with no gene match: 0. CDR1 is SGHRS, CDR2 YFSETQ, per germline. CDR3 amino acids: CASSLGDSSYNEQFF. In DNA, the CDR3 is TGCGCCAGCAGCTTGGGGGACAGCTCCTACAATGAGCAGTTCTTC.

CDR3 coding DNA: TGCGCCAGCAGCAGTACAGGGGTGGGCACCGGGGAGCTGTTTTTT. Encoded protein: CASSSTGVGTGELFF. This chain links TRBV5-1 with TRBJ2-2; 7 bases match TRBD1. The germline V gene has CDR1 SGHRS and CDR2 YFSETQ. J was trimmed by 4 bases and V by 4 bases; bases with no gene match: 7. This CDR3 contains 15 residues. Full variable domain (remainder filled in from reference TRBV5-1 and TRBJ2-2): KAGVTQTPRYLIKTRGQQVTLSCSPISGHRSVSWYQQTPGQGLQFLFEYFSETQRNKGNFPGRFSGRQFSNSRSEMNVSTLELGDSALYLCASSSTGVGTGELFFGEGSRLTVL.

This sequence joins TRBV15 and TRBJ2-5; D assignment may be TRBD1 or TRBD2 (5 bases each). Germline-derived CDR1 and CDR2 are LNHNV and YYDKDF (reference sequence). The CDR3 length is 15 residues. Trimming took 0 bases from V and 2 from J, leaving 10 bases between them. This CDR3 reads CATSRDRERQETQYF. The CDR3 DNA follows: TGTGCCACCAGCAGAGACAGGGAGAGGCAAGAGACCCAGTACTTC. The complete variable domain, with remaining parts taken from reference TRBV15 and TRBJ2-5, reads DAMVIQNPRYQVTQFGKPVTLSCSQTLNHNVMYWYQQKSSQAPKLLFHYYDKDFNNEADTPDNFQSRRPNTSFCFLDIRSPGLGDTAMYLCATSRDRERQETQYFGPGTRLLVL.

The chain couples TRBV7-7 to TRBJ1-6, with 7 bases lining up with TRBD1. The CDR3 runs 17 residues. The germline CDR1 and CDR2 sequences are SSHAT and FNYEAQ (reference sequence). CDR3 loop: CASLLTGEGSYNSPLHF. The CDR3 nucleotides are TGTGCTAGCCTCCTTACAGGGGAAGGTTCCTATAATTCACCCCTCCACTTT.

The V call is TRBV29-1, the J call TRBJ2-2; D uncertain. V gave up 6 bases and J gave up 7 bases, with 12 bases separating them. The CDR3 consists of 12 residues. Germline V CDR1 and CDR2: SQVTM, ANQGSEA. CDR3 residues: CSVAPVVGELFF. The CDR3 nucleotides are TGCAGCGTAGCCCCTGTCGTCGGGGAGCTGTTTTTT.

The V gene is TRBV6-6, the J gene TRBJ1-3; D gene uncertain. The germline V gene has CDR1 MNHNY and CDR2 SVGAGI (reference sequence). V was pared by 6 bases and J by 4 bases, with 7 bases between. The CDR3 covers 12 residues. The chain's CDR3 is CASREPGNTIYF. As DNA, the CDR3 is TGTGCCAGCAGGGAGCCGGGAAACACCATATATTTT.

V usage is TRBV29-1 and J usage is TRBJ1-5; 7 nucleotides line up with TRBD1. This CDR3 spans 13 amino acids. Trimming took 4 bases from V and 3 from J; bases not matched to a gene: 3. Germline assignment: CDR1 SQVTM and CDR2 ANQGSEA. CDR3 nucleotide sequence: TGCAGCGTTGTTGACAGGGTCAATCAGCCCCAGCATTTT. This sequence encodes CSVVDRVNQPQHF.

The chain employs TRBV4-1 and TRBJ2-4, with 9 bases aligning to TRBD1. Germline CDR1 MGHRA, CDR2 YSYEKL. Trimming took 2 bases from V and 2 from J; bases not matched to a gene: 7. CDR3 length equals 17 residues. The CDR3 region is CASSQSGQGMSKNIQYF. In nucleotides, the CDR3 is TGCGCCAGCAGCCAATCGGGACAGGGTATGTCCAAAAACATTCAGTACTTC.

This clone was recorded a few times. This sequence joins TRBV11-2 and TRBJ2-7, with 7 bases identical to TRBD1. J was trimmed by 6 bases and V by 6 bases; bases with no gene match: 14. Germline V gene data show CDR1 as SGHAT and CDR2 as FQNNGV. This CDR3 has 15 amino acids. CDR3 nucleotide sequence: TGTGCCAGCAGACCTCGGACAGGAGGTGGGTCCGAGCAGTACTTC. This encodes CASRPRTGGGSEQYF.

This clone was found a few times. This rearrangement joins TRBV29-1 to TRBJ1-4; D is perhaps TRBD1 (5 bases). Germline V gene sequence: CDR1 SQVTM, CDR2 ANQGSEA. This CDR3 has 13 amino acids. Trimming removed 5 bases at V and 8 bases at J, with 15 bases between. The CDR3 DNA reads as TGCAGCGTTTCTGGGGGTATTGGGGAAAAACTGTTTTTT. Translating gives CSVSGGIGEKLFF.

The chain joins TRBV5-6 to TRBJ2-5, with 12 bases that match TRBD2. CDR1 SGHDT and CDR2 YYEEEE come from the germline V gene. The CDR3 sequence is 15 residues long. V shed 5 bases and J 2 bases; nucleotides not matched to a gene: 4. CDR3 DNA sequence: TGTGCCAGCAGTCCGACTAGCGGGGGTCAAGAGACCCAGTACTTC. This translates into CASSPTSGGQETQYF.

The V gene is TRBV29-1, the J gene TRBJ1-3, with D uncertain. The CDR3 extends over 12 amino acids. Trimming took off 3 bases at V and 6 bases at J, with 9 bases between the two ends. The germline V gene encodes CDR1 SQVTM and CDR2 ANQGSEA. The CDR3 loop reads CSVEGGLNTIYF. As DNA, the CDR3 is TGCAGCGTTGAGGGCGGCTTAAACACCATATATTTT. Full variable domain (rest looked up from reference TRBV29-1 and TRBJ1-3): SAVISQKPSRDICQRGTSLTIQCQVDSQVTMMFWYRQQPGQSLTLIATANQGSEATYESGFVIDKFPISRPNLTFSTLTVSNMSPEDSSIYLCSVEGGLNTIYFGEGSWLTVV.

This chain uses TRBV13 with TRBJ2-7; D uncertain. The germline V and J ends were trimmed by 3 bases and 0 bases, with 6 bases remaining between them. CDR1 is PRHDT, CDR2 FYEKMQ, per germline (reference sequence). CDR3 length equals 13 residues. The CDR3 nucleotides are TGTGCCAGCAGCTTCCCCCTCTCCTACGAGCAGTACTTC. This codes for CASSFPLSYEQYF.

The rearrangement links TRBV7-8 to TRBJ1-1, with a weak D call TRBD1 (5 bases). CDR1 is SGHVS and CDR2 is FQNEAQ in the germline V gene. The V end was cut by 3 bases, the J end by 10 bases, with 15 bases between. The CDR3 covers 13 residues. The DNA for the CDR3 is TGTGCCAGCAGCTTGGACAAGATTAGCGGAGCTTTCTTT. It codes for CASSLDKISGAFF.

V is TRBV9 and J is TRBJ2-1; D remains unclear. The germline CDR1 and CDR2 sequences are SGDLS and YYNGEE. The CDR3 covers 16 residues. V lost 0 bases and J 6 bases, leaving 16 bases between the germline ends. CDR3 DNA: TGTGCCAGCAGCGTAGATTTTATGGGGAAGGGCAATGAGCAGTTCTTC. Its translation: CASSVDFMGKGNEQFF.

In this sample, this clone turned up a few times. The chain combines TRBV6-4 with TRBJ2-7; the D is unclear. CDR1 and CDR2 (germline): MRHNA, SNTAGT. CDR3 length: 13 amino acids. The V gene lost 4 bases and the J gene lost 6 bases, with 13 bases spanning the gap. The CDR3 loop reads CASSGQANSEQYF. The CDR3 DNA is TGTGCCAGCAGTGGCCAGGCTAACTCCGAGCAGTACTTC.

The chain has TRBV7-9 and TRBJ2-7; D call uncertain. The V end was cut by 2 bases, the J end by 3 bases, with 17 bases between. This CDR3 has 16 amino acids. Germline V gives CDR1 SEHNR, CDR2 FQNEAQ (reference sequence). The CDR3, as DNA: TGTGCCAGCAGCTTACCGGTCAAATCTTCCCTCTACGAGCAGTACTTC. Translating gives CASSLPVKSSLYEQYF.

The V call is TRBV7-2, the J call TRBJ2-5; 8 bases match TRBD2. The junction had 6 bases not matched to a gene; V was cut back by 7 bases and J by 5 bases. The CDR3 contains 13 residues. Germline CDR1 is SGHTA and CDR2 is FQGNSA. CDR3 DNA: TGTGCCAGCAAGCGGGGGCGCGGGGAGACCCAGTACTTC. It encodes CASKRGRGETQYF. Filled out from reference TRBV7-2 and TRBJ2-5, the complete variable domain reads GAGVSQSPSNKVTEKGKDVELRCDPISGHTALYWYRQSLGQGLEFLIYFQGNSAPDKSGLPSDRFSAERTGGSVSTLTIQRTQQEDSAVYLCASKRGRGETQYFGPGTRLLVL.

The chain uses TRBV30 and TRBJ1-6; D is undetermined. The CDR3 length is 13 residues. The germline CDR1 and CDR2 sequences are GTSNPN and SVGIG (reference sequence). Trimming cost V 0 bases and J 9 bases, with 9 bases left between them. The CDR3 spells CAWSVDNLSPLHF. CDR3 bases: TGTGCCTGGAGTGTCGACAATCTTTCACCCCTCCACTTT.

This chain uses TRBV4-1 with TRBJ1-5; 10 nucleotides line up with TRBD1. This CDR3 is 20 amino acids long. Losses at the gene ends were 3 bases for V and 0 bases for J; bases not matched to a gene: 14. Germline assignment: CDR1 MGHRA and CDR2 YSYEKL. CDR3 sequence: CASSHTIPGQGFYSNQPQHF. CDR3 in DNA: TGCGCCAGCAGCCATACGATCCCGGGACAGGGGTTTTATAGCAATCAGCCCCAGCATTTT.

The chain joins TRBV27 to TRBJ2-5; the match to TRBD2 covers 8 bases. This CDR3 is 16 amino acids long. Germline CDR1 MNHEY, CDR2 SMNVEV (reference sequence). Unmatched junction bases numbered 12, after V lost 5 bases and J lost 4 bases. This CDR3 reads CASSPRGGSLRETQYF. The CDR3 nucleotides read TGTGCCAGCAGTCCCCGGGGGGGCTCTTTACGAGAGACCCAGTACTTC.